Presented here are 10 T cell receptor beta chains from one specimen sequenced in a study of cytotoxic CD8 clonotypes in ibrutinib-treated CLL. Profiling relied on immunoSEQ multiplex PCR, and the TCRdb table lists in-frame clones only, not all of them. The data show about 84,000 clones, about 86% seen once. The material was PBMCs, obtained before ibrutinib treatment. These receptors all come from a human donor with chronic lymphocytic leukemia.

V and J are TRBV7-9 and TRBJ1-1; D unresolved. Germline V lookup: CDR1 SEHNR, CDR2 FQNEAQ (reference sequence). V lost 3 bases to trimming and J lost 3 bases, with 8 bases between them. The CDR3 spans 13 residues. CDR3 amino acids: CASSFQRDTEAFF. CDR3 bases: TGTGCCAGCAGCTTTCAAAGGGACACTGAAGCTTTCTTT. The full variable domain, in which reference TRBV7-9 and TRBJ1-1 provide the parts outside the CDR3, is DTGVSQNPRHKITKRGQNVTFRCDPISEHNRLYWYRQTLGQGPEFLTYFQNEAQLEKSRLLSDRFSAERPKGSFSTLEIQRTEQGDSAMYLCASSFQRDTEAFFGQGTRLTVV.

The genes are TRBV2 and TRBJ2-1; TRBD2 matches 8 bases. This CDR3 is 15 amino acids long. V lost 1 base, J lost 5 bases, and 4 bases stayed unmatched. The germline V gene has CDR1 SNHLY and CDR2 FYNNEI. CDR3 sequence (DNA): TGTGCCAGCAGTGAAGGGCTAGCGGGTGACAATGAGCAGTTCTTC. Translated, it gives CASSEGLAGDNEQFF.

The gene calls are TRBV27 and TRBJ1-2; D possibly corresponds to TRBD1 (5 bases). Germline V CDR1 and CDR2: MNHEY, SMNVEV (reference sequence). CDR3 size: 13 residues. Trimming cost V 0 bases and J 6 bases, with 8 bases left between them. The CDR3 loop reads CASSLSRQHGYTF. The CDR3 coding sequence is TGTGCCAGCAGTTTATCCCGACAGCATGGCTACACCTTC.

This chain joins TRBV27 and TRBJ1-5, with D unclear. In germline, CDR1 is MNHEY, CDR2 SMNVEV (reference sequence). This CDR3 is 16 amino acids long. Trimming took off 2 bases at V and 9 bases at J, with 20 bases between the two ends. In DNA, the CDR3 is TGTGCCAGCAGTTTACTACGTGGGGAAATCGGCGCGCCCCAGCATTTT. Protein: CASSLLRGEIGAPQHF.

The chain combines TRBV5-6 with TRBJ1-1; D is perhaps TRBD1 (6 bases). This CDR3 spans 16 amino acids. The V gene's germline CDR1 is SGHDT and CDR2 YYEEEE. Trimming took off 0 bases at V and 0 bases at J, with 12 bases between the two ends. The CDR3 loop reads CASSLVAGTLNTEAFF. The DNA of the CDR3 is TGTGCCAGCAGCTTGGTGGCCGGGACATTGAACACTGAAGCTTTCTTT.

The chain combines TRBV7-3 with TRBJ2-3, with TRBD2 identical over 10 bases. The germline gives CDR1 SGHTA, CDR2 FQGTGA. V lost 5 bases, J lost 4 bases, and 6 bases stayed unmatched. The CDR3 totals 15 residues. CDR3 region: CASSMGLANADTQYF. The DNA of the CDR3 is TGTGCCAGCAGCATGGGACTAGCGAACGCAGATACGCAGTATTTT.

CDR3 sequence: CAWSPVGQRFYEQYF. The CDR3 nucleotides are TGTGCCTGGAGTCCAGTCGGCCAGCGATTCTACGAGCAGTACTTC. The chain couples TRBV30 to TRBJ2-7; D gene ambiguous. Trimming cost V 2 bases and J 3 bases, with 17 bases left between them. CDR3 length: 15 amino acids. The germline V gene encodes CDR1 GTSNPN and CDR2 SVGIG (reference sequence).

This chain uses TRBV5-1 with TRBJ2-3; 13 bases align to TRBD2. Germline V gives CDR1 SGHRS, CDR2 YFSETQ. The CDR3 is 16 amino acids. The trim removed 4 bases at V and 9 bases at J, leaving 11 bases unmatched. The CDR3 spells CASSVTSGRERGTQYF. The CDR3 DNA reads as TGCGCCAGCAGCGTTACTAGCGGGAGGGAGCGGGGCACGCAGTATTTT.

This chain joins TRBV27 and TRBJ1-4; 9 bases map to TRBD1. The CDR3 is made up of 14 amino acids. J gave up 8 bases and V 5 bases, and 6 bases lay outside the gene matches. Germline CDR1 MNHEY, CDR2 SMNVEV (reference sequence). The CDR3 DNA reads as TGTGCCAGCAGTCCGAACAGGGGGCGGGAAAAACTGTTTTTT. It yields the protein CASSPNRGREKLFF.

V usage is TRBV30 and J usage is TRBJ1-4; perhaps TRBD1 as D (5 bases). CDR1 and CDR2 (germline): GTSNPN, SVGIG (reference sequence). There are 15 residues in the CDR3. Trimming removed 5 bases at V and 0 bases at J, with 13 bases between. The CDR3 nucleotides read TGTGCCTGGGAAACCCGGGGGGCAACTAATGAAAAACTGTTTTTT. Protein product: CAWETRGATNEKLFF.